These 7 T cell receptor beta chains came from one sample sequenced in a study of CD8+ T cells in alopecia areata. RNA was extracted and reverse transcribed into cDNA as the sequencing template. Sequenced by immunoSEQ multiplex PCR; TCRdb stores in-frame clones only, minus some. The sample records about 130,000 clones, 45% to 50% being singletons. The specimen comprised CD8+ T cells sorted from blood, sampled at week 0. These receptors came from a human donor with alopecia areata.

This clone appeared a single time. A junction boundary mismatches the germline segment, possibly from a read error. The V and J genes are TRBV27 and TRBJ2-1; 12 positions agree with TRBD2. Germline lookup yields CDR1 MNHEY and CDR2 SMNVEV (reference sequence). This CDR3 spans 16 amino acids. The CDR3: CASTLLAGGAHNEQFF. DNA for the CDR3: TGTGCCAGCACTTTACTAGCGGGGGGCGCACACAATGAGCAGTTCTTC.

The chain has TRBV29-1 and TRBJ2-5; TRBD2 matches 8 bases. This CDR3 has 14 amino acids. Germline trimming cut 7 bases from V and 2 bases from J; bases unmatched to any gene: 9. Per the germline V gene, CDR1 is SQVTM and CDR2 is ANQGSEA. The CDR3 DNA sequence: TGCAGCGCCTCGGGGGGGGCGGATCAAGAGACCCAGTACTTC. The encoded protein is CSASGGADQETQYF.

The chain employs TRBV6-5 and TRBJ2-2; D tentatively reads TRBD1 or TRBD2 (5 bases each). V lost 8 bases and J 0 bases, leaving 10 bases between the germline ends. Germline CDR1 reads MNHEY; CDR2 reads SVGAGI. This CDR3 spans 14 amino acids. This chain's CDR3 is CASSGTANTGELFF. The DNA of the CDR3 is TGTGCCAGCTCCGGGACGGCGAACACCGGGGAGCTGTTTTTT.

This clone has a handful of counts. V and J are TRBV5-6 and TRBJ2-5; 9 positions agree with TRBD1. The CDR3 consists of 16 residues. With 4 bases clipped from V and 5 bases from J, the junction kept 12 bases outside the gene matches. Germline V gives CDR1 SGHDT, CDR2 YYEEEE. CDR3 in amino acids: CASSLSGTGIGETQYF. CDR3 nucleotides: TGTGCCAGCAGCCTATCCGGGACAGGGATTGGCGAGACCCAGTACTTC.

The genes are TRBV6-6 and TRBJ2-7; a possible D gene is TRBD2 (5 bases). CDR1 is MNHNY and CDR2 is SVGAGI in the germline V gene (reference sequence). The CDR3 is 12 residues long. Trimming pared 11 bases from V and 5 bases from J, leaving 16 bases between. The CDR3 sequence: CAVEVSRNEQYF. CDR3 DNA sequence: TGTGCCGTGGAGGTCTCAAGGAACGAGCAGTACTTC.

The rearrangement uses TRBV30 and TRBJ2-5; D gene uncertain. CDR1 GTSNPN and CDR2 SVGIG come from the germline V gene (reference sequence). Trimming removed 4 bases at V and 4 bases at J, with 7 bases between. The CDR3 is made up of 11 amino acids. The CDR3 region is CAWTEAETQYF. The CDR3 nucleotides are TGTGCCTGGACAGAAGCAGAGACCCAGTACTTC.

This chain joins TRBV13 and TRBJ2-5; 9 bases fit TRBD2. The J call is uncertain, as TRBJ2-7 better fits the DNA end. The CDR3 totals 14 residues. Germline V lookup: CDR1 PRHDT, CDR2 FYEKMQ (reference sequence). The CDR3 protein is CASSFTGLAYEQYF. DNA of the CDR3: TGTGCCAGCAGCTTTACCGGACTAGCGTACGAGCAGTACTTC.